What follows is one TCR beta chain and its context. Its antigen is undetermined. Produced via immunoSEQ multiplex PCR; TCRdb's table is partial and in-frame only. This table has about 21,000 clones, roughly 80% appearing once. Trimming removed 0 bases from V and 4 bases from J; junction bases left unmatched: 5. CDR1 is LGHNT, CDR2 FRNRAP, per germline. The CDR3 contains 15 residues. Genomic DNA template from tumor biopsies or peripheral blood, about 616 ng to 6,500 ng input. This sample was taken from a study of T cells in tumors after PD-1 blockade. Across the study: Patients had no prior checkpoint blockade, systemic immunosuppressants, or anti-cancer therapy within 4 weeks. Some patients also took daily vismodegib 150 mg during anti-PD-1 treatment. Study-level results: Blood contained about 38% of the tumor's TCR clonotypes.

The material was PBMCs, obtained after anti-PD-1 therapy. The rearrangement joins TRBV12-5 to TRBJ2-5; 7 positions match TRBD2. The receptor was isolated from a human donor with advanced basal cell or squamous cell carcinoma (not recorded which). CDR3: CASGLVIGEGETQYF. CDR3 DNA: TGTGCTAGTGGTTTGGTAATAGGGGAGGGAGAGACCCAGTACTTC.